This T cell receptor (beta chain) was identified in a study of response to subunit inactivated influenza vaccine. The count of this clonotype is one. The antigen remains unidentified. Germline CDR1 is ENHRY and CDR2 is SYGVKD. J gave up 0 bases and V 10 bases, and 3 bases lay outside the gene matches. CDR3 length equals 14 residues. TCRdb re-called the RT-PCR reads through MiXCR, storing one row per CDR3 protein. The sample has a few hundred thousand distinct CDR3 sequences; 20% to 25% are singletons. Broader study findings: Authors suggested each seasonal flu vaccination may recruit only limited numbers of new T cells.

The J gene is TRBJ2-3, the V gene TRBV10-3; 11 nucleotides match TRBD2. This specimen was PBMCs from blood, taken about 20 months after vaccination. The clonotype comes from a man aged 45-69 years who received an inactivated influenza vaccine. The CDR3 bases are TGTGCCACCCGGACTAGCGGGAGCACAGATACGCAGTATTTT. It yields the protein CATRTSGSTDTQYF.